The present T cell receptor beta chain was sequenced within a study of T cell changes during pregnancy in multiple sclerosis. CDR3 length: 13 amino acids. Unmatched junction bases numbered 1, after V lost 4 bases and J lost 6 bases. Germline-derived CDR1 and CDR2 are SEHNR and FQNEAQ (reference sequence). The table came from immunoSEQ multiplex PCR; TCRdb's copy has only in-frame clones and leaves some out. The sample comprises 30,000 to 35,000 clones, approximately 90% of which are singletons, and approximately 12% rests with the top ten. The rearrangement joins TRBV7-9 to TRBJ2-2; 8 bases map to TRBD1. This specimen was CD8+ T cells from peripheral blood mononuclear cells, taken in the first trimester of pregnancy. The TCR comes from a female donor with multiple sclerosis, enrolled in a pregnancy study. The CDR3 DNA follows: TGTGCCAGCAGCTCAGGGGGCTCCGGGGAGCTGTTTTTT. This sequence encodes CASSSGGSGELFF.